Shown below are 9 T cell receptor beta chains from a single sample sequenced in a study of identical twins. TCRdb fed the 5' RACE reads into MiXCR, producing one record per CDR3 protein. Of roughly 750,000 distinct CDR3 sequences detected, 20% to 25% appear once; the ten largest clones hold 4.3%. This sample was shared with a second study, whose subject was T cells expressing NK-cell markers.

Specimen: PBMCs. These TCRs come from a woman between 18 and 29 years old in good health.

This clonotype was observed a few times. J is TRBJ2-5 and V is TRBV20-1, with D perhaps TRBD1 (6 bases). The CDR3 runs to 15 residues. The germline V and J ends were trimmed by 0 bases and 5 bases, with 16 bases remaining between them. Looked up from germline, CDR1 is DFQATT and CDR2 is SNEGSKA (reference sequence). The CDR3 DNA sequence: TGCAGTGCTAGAGATGTGGGCAGGGGCTCGGAGACCCAGTACTTC. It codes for CSARDVGRGSETQYF.

CDR3 region: CASVRDRGYNEQFF. The DNA of the CDR3 is TGCGCCAGCGTACGGGACAGGGGTTACAATGAGCAGTTCTTC. The V gene is TRBV5-1, the J gene TRBJ2-1; 10 bases align to TRBD1. This CDR3 has 14 residues. Germline V gene lookup returns CDR1 SGHRS and CDR2 YFSETQ. V was clipped by 7 bases and J by 4 bases; unmatched bases: 5.

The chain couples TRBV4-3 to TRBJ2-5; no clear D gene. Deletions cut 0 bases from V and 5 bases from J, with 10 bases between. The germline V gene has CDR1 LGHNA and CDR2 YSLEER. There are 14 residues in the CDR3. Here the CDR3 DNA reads TGCGCCAGCAGCCAAGATCTAGGCGGCGAGACCCAGTACTTC. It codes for CASSQDLGGETQYF.

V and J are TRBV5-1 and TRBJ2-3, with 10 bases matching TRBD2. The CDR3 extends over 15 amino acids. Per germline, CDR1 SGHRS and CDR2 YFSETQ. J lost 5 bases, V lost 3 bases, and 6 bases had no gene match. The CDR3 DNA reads TGCGCCAGCAGCTCTAGCGGGAGCTTGTTAGATACGCAGTATTTT. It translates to CASSSSGSLLDTQYF.

As DNA, the CDR3 is TGCGCCAGCAGCTTAACTAGCGCTACCTACAATGAGCAGTTCTTC. It yields the protein CASSLTSATYNEQFF. V and J are TRBV5-1 and TRBJ2-1, with TRBD2 matching 7 bases. The germline CDR1 and CDR2 sequences are SGHRS and YFSETQ. Trimming at V came to 2 bases and at J to 2 bases, leaving 4 bases not matched to a gene. The CDR3 totals 15 residues.

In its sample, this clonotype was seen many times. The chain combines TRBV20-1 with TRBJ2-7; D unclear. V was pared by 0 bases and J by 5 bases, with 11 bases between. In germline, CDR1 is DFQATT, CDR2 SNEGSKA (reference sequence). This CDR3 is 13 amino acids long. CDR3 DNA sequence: TGCAGTGCTAGAGATTTTGCGATCCACGAGCAGTACTTC. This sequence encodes CSARDFAIHEQYF.

The CDR3 DNA follows: TGTGCCAGCAGCTTAGAATCAAGAGCGGATACGCAGTATTTT. It translates to CASSLESRADTQYF. The chain combines TRBV11-2 with TRBJ2-3; D remains unclear. Trimming left V 0 bases short and J 6 bases short, with 10 bases between. CDR1 and CDR2 (germline): SGHAT, FQNNGV. CDR3 size: 14 residues.

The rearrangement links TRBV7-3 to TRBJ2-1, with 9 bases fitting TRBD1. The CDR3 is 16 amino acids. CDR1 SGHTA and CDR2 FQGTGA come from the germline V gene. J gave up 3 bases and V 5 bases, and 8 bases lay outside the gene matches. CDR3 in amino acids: CASSLPGQGNYNEQFF. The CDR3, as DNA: TGTGCCAGCAGCCTGCCGGGACAGGGAAACTACAATGAGCAGTTCTTC.

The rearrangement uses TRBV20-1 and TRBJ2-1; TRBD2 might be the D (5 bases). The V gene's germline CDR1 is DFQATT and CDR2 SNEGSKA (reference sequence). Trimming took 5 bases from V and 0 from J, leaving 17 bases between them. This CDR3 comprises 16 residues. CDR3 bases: TGCAGTGCTCGACGACGGGGTCCTAGCTCCTACAATGAGCAGTTCTTC. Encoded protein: CSARRRGPSSYNEQFF.